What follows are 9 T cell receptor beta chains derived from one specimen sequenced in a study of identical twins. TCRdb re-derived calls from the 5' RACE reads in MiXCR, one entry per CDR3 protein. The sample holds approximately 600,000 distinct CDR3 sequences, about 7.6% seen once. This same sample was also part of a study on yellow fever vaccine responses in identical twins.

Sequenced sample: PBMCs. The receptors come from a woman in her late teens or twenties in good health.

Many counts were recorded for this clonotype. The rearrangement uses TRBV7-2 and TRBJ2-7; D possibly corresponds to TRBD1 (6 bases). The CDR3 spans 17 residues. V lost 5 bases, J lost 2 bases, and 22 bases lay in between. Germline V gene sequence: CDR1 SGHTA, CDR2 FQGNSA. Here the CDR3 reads CASSQPGHPRGPYEQYF. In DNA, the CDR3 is TGTGCCAGCAGCCAACCGGGACATCCGAGAGGGCCCTACGAGCAGTACTTC. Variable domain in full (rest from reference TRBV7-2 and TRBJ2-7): GAGVSQSPSNKVTEKGKDVELRCDPISGHTALYWYRQSLGQGLEFLIYFQGNSAPDKSGLPSDRFSAERTGGSVSTLTIQRTQQEDSAVYLCASSQPGHPRGPYEQYFGPGTRLTVT.

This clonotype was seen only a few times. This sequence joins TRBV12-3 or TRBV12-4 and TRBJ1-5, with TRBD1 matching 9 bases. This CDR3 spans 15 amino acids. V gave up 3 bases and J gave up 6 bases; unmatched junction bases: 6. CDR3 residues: CASSFGGQGGQPQHF. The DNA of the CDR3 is TGTGCCAGCAGTTTTGGGGGACAGGGCGGTCAGCCCCAGCATTTT.

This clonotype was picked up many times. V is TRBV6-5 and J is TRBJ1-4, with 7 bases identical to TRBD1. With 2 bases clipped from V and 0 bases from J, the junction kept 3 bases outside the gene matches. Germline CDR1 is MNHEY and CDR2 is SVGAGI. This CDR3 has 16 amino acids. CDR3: CASSYGTGATNEKLFF. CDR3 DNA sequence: TGTGCCAGCAGTTACGGCACAGGGGCAACTAATGAAAAACTGTTTTTT.

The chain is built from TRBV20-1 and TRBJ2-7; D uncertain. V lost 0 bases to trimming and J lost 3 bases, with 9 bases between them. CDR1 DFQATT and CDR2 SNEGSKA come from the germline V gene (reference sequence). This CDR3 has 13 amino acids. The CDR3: CSARDLRIYEQYF. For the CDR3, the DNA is TGCAGTGCTAGAGATCTGAGGATCTACGAGCAGTACTTC.

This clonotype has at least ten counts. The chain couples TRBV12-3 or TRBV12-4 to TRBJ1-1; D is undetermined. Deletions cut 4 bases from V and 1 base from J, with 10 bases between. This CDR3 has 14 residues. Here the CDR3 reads CASSSLDGNTEAFF. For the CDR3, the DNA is TGTGCCAGCAGTTCCCTGGACGGGAACACTGAAGCTTTCTTT.

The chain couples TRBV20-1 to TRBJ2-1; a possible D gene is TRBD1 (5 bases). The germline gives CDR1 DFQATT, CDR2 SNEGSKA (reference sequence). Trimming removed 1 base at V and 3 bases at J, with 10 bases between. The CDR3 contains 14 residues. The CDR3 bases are TGCAGTGCTAGAGCCCCAGGGTTCTACAATGAGCAGTTCTTC. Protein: CSARAPGFYNEQFF.

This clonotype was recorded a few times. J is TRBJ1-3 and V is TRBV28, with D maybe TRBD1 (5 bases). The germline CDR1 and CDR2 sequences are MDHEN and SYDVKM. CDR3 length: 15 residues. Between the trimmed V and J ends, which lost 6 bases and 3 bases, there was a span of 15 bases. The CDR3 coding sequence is TGTGCCAGCAGGTTCACTACAGGCTTTGGAAACACCATATATTTT. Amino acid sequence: CASRFTTGFGNTIYF.

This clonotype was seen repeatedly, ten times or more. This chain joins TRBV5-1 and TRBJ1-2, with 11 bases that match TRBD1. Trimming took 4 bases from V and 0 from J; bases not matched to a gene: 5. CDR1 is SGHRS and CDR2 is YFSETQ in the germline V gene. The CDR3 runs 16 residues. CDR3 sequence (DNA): TGCGCCAGCAGCAAGGGACAGGGGGGTTCTAACTATGGCTACACCTTC. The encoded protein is CASSKGQGGSNYGYTF.

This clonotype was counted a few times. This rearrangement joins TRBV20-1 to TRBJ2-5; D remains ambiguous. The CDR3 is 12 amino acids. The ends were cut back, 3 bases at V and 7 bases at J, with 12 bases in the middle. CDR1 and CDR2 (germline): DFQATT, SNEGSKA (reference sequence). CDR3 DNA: TGCAGTGCTAGGTCCGCACTGGGGACCCAGTACTTC. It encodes CSARSALGTQYF.